The 10 T cell receptor beta chains below come from one sample, sequenced in a study of shared clonotypes between healthy human individuals. Profiling relied on immunoSEQ multiplex PCR, and the TCRdb table lists in-frame clones only, not all of them. The sample includes some 500,000 clones, more than 95% of them seen just once. The sequencing input was naive CD4+ T cells sorted from blood. Subset given: CD45RA+ positively selected. The receptors derive from a woman aged 25 to 39 in good health.

This chain links TRBV28 with TRBJ1-1; no firm D call. V dropped 3 bases and J dropped 6 bases, with 14 bases sitting between them. The germline CDR1 and CDR2 sequences are MDHEN and SYDVKM. The CDR3 covers 14 residues. CDR3 sequence: CASSFHRKISEAFF. The CDR3 DNA reads as TGTGCCAGCAGTTTCCACCGGAAAATCTCTGAAGCTTTCTTT.

The CDR3 here is CASSLVAGAGELFF. The DNA of the CDR3 is TGCGCCAGCAGCTTGGTGGCGGGAGCCGGGGAGCTGTTTTTT. This chain links TRBV5-1 with TRBJ2-2; 7 positions agree with TRBD2. V trimming: 0 bases; J trimming: 6 bases; junction bases outside the gene matches: 2. Looked up from germline, CDR1 is SGHRS and CDR2 is YFSETQ. The CDR3 is made up of 14 amino acids. The full variable domain, its missing parts supplied by reference TRBV5-1 and TRBJ2-2, is KAGVTQTPRYLIKTRGQQVTLSCSPISGHRSVSWYQQTPGQGLQFLFEYFSETQRNKGNFPGRFSGRQFSNSRSEMNVSTLELGDSALYLCASSLVAGAGELFFGEGSRLTVL.

The V and J genes are TRBV18 and TRBJ2-7; D perhaps matches TRBD1 (6 bases). Germline CDR1 and CDR2: KGHSH and LQKENI. This CDR3 has 14 amino acids. V lost 0 bases, J lost 5 bases, and 11 bases lay in between. The CDR3: CASSPPPGAHEQYF. CDR3 sequence (DNA): TGTGCCAGCTCACCACCCCCAGGGGCCCACGAGCAGTACTTC.

The chain has TRBV6-6 and TRBJ2-7; 7 bases map to TRBD1. The CDR3 is made up of 16 amino acids. The junction had 15 bases not matched to a gene; V was cut back by 5 bases and J by 5 bases. CDR1 and CDR2 from the germline V gene are MNHNY and SVGAGI (reference sequence). The CDR3 loop reads CASSQWAGTVFHEQYF. The CDR3 nucleotides read TGTGCCAGCAGTCAGTGGGCCGGGACAGTGTTCCACGAGCAGTACTTC.

This clone appeared a single time. The chain couples TRBV7-2 to TRBJ1-1; D is perhaps TRBD1 (6 bases). CDR1 SGHTA and CDR2 FQGNSA come from the germline V gene. The V end was cut by 3 bases, the J end by 5 bases, with 13 bases between. The CDR3 totals 14 residues. The CDR3 region is CASSFTGLGTEAFF. CDR3 in DNA: TGTGCCAGCAGCTTTACAGGGTTAGGGACTGAAGCTTTCTTT.

The chain employs TRBV7-6 and TRBJ2-1; D gene ambiguous. CDR1 is SGHVS and CDR2 is FNYEAQ in the germline V gene. This CDR3 is built from 14 residues. V was pared by 1 base and J by 0 bases, with 4 bases between. CDR3 protein: CASSLGHSYNEQFF. In DNA form, the CDR3 reads TGTGCCAGCAGCTTAGGCCACTCCTACAATGAGCAGTTCTTC.

The rearrangement joins TRBV28 to TRBJ1-4, with D hard to call. V was pared by 1 base and J by 8 bases, with 5 bases between. There are 12 residues in the CDR3. CDR1 MDHEN and CDR2 SYDVKM come from the germline V gene. CDR3 protein: CASSLSREKLFF. The CDR3 DNA follows: TGTGCCAGCAGTTTATCCAGGGAAAAACTGTTTTTT.

The chain joins TRBV5-4 to TRBJ1-5; D is uncertain. CDR3 length: 13 amino acids. Per the germline V gene, CDR1 is SGHNT and CDR2 is YYREEE (reference sequence). V was cut by 4 bases and J by 0 bases, with 5 bases left in between. The CDR3 DNA reads TGTGCCAGCAGCGTGAATAGCAATCAGCCCCAGCATTTT. This encodes CASSVNSNQPQHF.

The gene calls are TRBV2 and TRBJ2-2; D is possibly TRBD1 or TRBD2 (6 bases each). Per germline, CDR1 SNHLY and CDR2 FYNNEI. Trimming removed 2 bases from V and 6 bases from J, with 7 bases in between. The CDR3 runs to 13 residues. The CDR3 coding sequence is TGTGCCAGCAGTGAAAGGGGGGCCGGGGAGCTGTTTTTT. Translating it yields CASSERGAGELFF. Filled out from reference TRBV2 and TRBJ2-2, the complete variable domain reads EPEVTQTPSHQVTQMGQEVILRCVPISNHLYFYWYRQILGQKVEFLVSFYNNEISEKSEIFDDQFSVERPDGSNFTLKIRSTKLEDSAMYFCASSERGAGELFFGEGSRLTVL.

The chain couples TRBV7-9 to TRBJ2-3; possible D gene TRBD2, 6 bases. The CDR3 sequence is 14 residues long. The V and J ends lost 8 bases and 5 bases respectively, with 17 bases between them. Germline CDR1 is SEHNR and CDR2 is FQNEAQ (reference sequence). The CDR3 DNA sequence: TGTGCCAGCTCCTGGGGCGGGAAAGGAGATACGCAGTATTTT. It specifies CASSWGGKGDTQYF.